This T cell receptor (beta chain) was retrieved from a study of response to subunit inactivated influenza vaccine. Overall study findings and caveats: The authors suggested that few new T cells are recruited per seasonal influenza vaccination.

This clonotype was observed at least ten times. What it binds is not known. TCRdb independently ran MiXCR on the RT-PCR reads; one entry per CDR3 protein. The sample lists 450,000 to 700,000 distinct CDR3 sequences; 14% were seen once. The CDR3 totals 16 residues. The V gene lost 4 bases and the J gene lost 9 bases, with 23 bases spanning the gap. CDR1 and CDR2 from the germline V gene are SGHRS and YFSETQ. This receptor was obtained from a man aged 50 or older who received an inactivated influenza vaccine. The rearrangement uses TRBV5-1 and TRBJ2-1; D is perhaps TRBD2 (5 bases). This sample comprised PBMCs from blood, obtained roughly 13 days after vaccination. The CDR3 loop is CASSPIPTEARSEQFF. The DNA of the CDR3 is TGCGCCAGCAGCCCGATCCCTACGGAGGCTAGGAGTGAGCAGTTCTTC. The whole variable domain, filled in from reference TRBV5-1 and TRBJ2-1, reads KAGVTQTPRYLIKTRGQQVTLSCSPISGHRSVSWYQQTPGQGLQFLFEYFSETQRNKGNFPGRFSGRQFSNSRSEMNVSTLELGDSALYLCASSPIPTEARSEQFFGPGTRLTVL.